The source of this TCR beta chain is a study of T cells after yellow fever vaccination. Study summary: Fractions low in cell number were prepared with SMART-Seq v4 Ultra Low Input.

Germline trimming cut 4 bases from V and 6 bases from J; bases unmatched to any gene: 9. CDR1 is SGHAT and CDR2 is FQNNGV in the germline V gene. CDR3 length: 16 residues. General study findings and limits: Booster samples showed a return of most primary-vaccination clones (around 96% CD4, 85% to 90% CD8). There was a small share of clonotypes that showed up in both the CD4 and CD8 compartments.

About this clonotype itself: No antigen is known for it. This may come from a read error, since a much larger clone is one base off.

UMIs were added to TCR cDNA along with a universal primer site when it was made by 5'RACE template switching. One entry per CDR3 protein, called by TCRdb with MiXCR from the 5' RACE reads. Found here are about 370,000 distinct CDR3 sequences, under 14% of them singletons; the top ten hold roughly 18%. This chain uses TRBV11-2 with TRBJ2-2, with 9 bases lining up with TRBD2. The clonotype was recovered from a man between 18 and 35 years old who received the YFV17D yellow fever vaccine. Material: PBMCs, obtained on the day of the first yellow fever vaccination. CDR3: CASSSYGTSRPGELFF. The CDR3 DNA follows: TGTGCCAGCAGCTCCTACGGGACTAGCAGACCCGGGGAGCTGTTTTTT.